These 25 T cell receptor beta chains were sequenced from one sample in a study of cytomegalovirus exposure and HLA in healthy donors. Primers for the PCR totalled 60 Vbeta and 13 Jbeta. Repertoires were generated with immunoSEQ multiplex PCR, while TCRdb's copy carries only in-frame clones and drops some. This sample has around 150,000 clones, with about 75% found just once. Sequencing was carried out using PBMCs. The receptors stem from a female donor in good health and CMV-seronegative.

V is TRBV30 and J is TRBJ1-2; D remains ambiguous. Germline loops: CDR1 GTSNPN, CDR2 SVGIG (reference sequence). The CDR3 contains 13 residues. V was cut by 0 bases and J by 3 bases, with 8 bases left in between. The CDR3 coding sequence is TGTGCCTGGAGTGTACTGGAGGACTATGGCTACACCTTC. Translated, it gives CAWSVLEDYGYTF.

This clone was counted once. V and J are TRBV2 and TRBJ2-5; 9 bases fit TRBD1. Germline V gene lookup returns CDR1 SNHLY and CDR2 FYNNEI. The trim removed 6 bases at V and 5 bases at J, leaving 7 bases unmatched. The CDR3 spans 14 residues. CDR3 coding DNA: TGTGCCAGCAGCTACACAGGGGGCGAGGAGACCCAGTACTTC. Encoded protein: CASSYTGGEETQYF.

The CDR3 sequence: CASGPPRGGAFF. CDR3 DNA sequence: TGTGCTAGTGGCCCCCCCCGTGGAGGAGCTTTCTTT. V and J are TRBV12-5 and TRBJ1-1; D not certain. The CDR3 loop spans 12 amino acids. Germline values: CDR1 LGHNT, CDR2 FRNRAP. Trimming left V 6 bases short and J 10 bases short, with 15 bases between.

A few counts support this clone. This sequence joins TRBV29-1 and TRBJ2-3, with a possible D match to TRBD1 (5 bases). Germline V gene sequence: CDR1 SQVTM, CDR2 ANQGSEA. The CDR3 sequence is 16 residues long. Trimming took off 8 bases at V and 0 bases at J, with 21 bases between the two ends. CDR3 sequence: CSLNGHSSGSTDTQYF. The CDR3 DNA follows: TGCAGCCTAAACGGACACTCCTCGGGTAGCACAGATACGCAGTATTTT.

The chain carries TRBV25-1 and TRBJ1-2; D gene unclear. The CDR3 has 13 amino acids. Germline values: CDR1 MGHDK, CDR2 SYGVNS. The V and J ends lost 6 bases and 2 bases respectively, with 10 bases between them. The CDR3 sequence is CASSLRGNYGYTF. DNA for the CDR3: TGTGCCAGCAGCCTCCGAGGGAACTATGGCTACACCTTC.

The rearrangement uses TRBV7-9 and TRBJ1-1; unclear D gene. V lost 4 bases to trimming and J lost 1 base, with 13 bases between them. Germline V CDR1 and CDR2: SEHNR, FQNEAQ (reference sequence). The CDR3 has 15 amino acids. The CDR3: CASSSIDLQNTEAFF. The CDR3 DNA is TGTGCCAGCAGCTCTATTGACTTACAGAACACTGAAGCTTTCTTT.

The J gene is TRBJ2-5, the V gene TRBV2, with 16 nucleotides matching TRBD2. Germline loops: CDR1 SNHLY, CDR2 FYNNEI. V lost 6 bases and J lost 9; bases outside the gene matches: 10. CDR3 length: 16 residues. The CDR3 DNA is TGTGCCAGCAGGACGGGACTAGCGGGAGGGGCGGGGGCCCAGTACTTC. This codes for CASRTGLAGGAGAQYF.

DNA of the CDR3: TGTGCCAGCAGCTCCAACTACGAGCAGTACTTC. Translation gives CASSSNYEQYF. The chain recombines TRBV5-6 with TRBJ2-7, with unresolved D. Germline values: CDR1 SGHDT, CDR2 YYEEEE. CDR3 length: 11 amino acids. With 3 bases removed from V and 3 bases from J, the gap between germline ends came to 4 bases.

The J gene is TRBJ1-6, the V gene TRBV13; 10 bases fit TRBD1. The CDR3 runs to 15 residues. Germline V gene sequence: CDR1 PRHDT, CDR2 FYEKMQ (reference sequence). The ends lost 5 bases at V and 10 bases at J; junction bases unmatched: 8. CDR3 nucleotide sequence: TGTGCCAGCAGCCCCACCGGGACAGGGGAATCACCCCTCCACTTT. Translation gives CASSPTGTGESPLHF.

This rearrangement joins TRBV5-1 to TRBJ2-7; D might be TRBD2 (5 bases). V lost 7 bases and J 4 bases, leaving 15 bases between the germline ends. The CDR3 runs 13 residues. Looked up from germline, CDR1 is SGHRS and CDR2 is YFSETQ. The CDR3 sequence is CASHDSRDYEQYF. In DNA form, the CDR3 reads TGCGCCAGCCACGACTCGAGGGATTACGAGCAGTACTTC. The entire variable domain, with the rest obtained from reference TRBV5-1 and TRBJ2-7, is as follows: KAGVTQTPRYLIKTRGQQVTLSCSPISGHRSVSWYQQTPGQGLQFLFEYFSETQRNKGNFPGRFSGRQFSNSRSEMNVSTLELGDSALYLCASHDSRDYEQYFGPGTRLTVT.

Many counts were recorded for this clone. The chain has TRBV6-4 and TRBJ2-7, with 9 bases fitting TRBD1. V dropped 0 bases and J dropped 6; count of bases not matched to a gene: 0. CDR3 size: 13 residues. Germline CDR1 and CDR2: MRHNA and SNTAGT. The CDR3 sequence is CASSDSDRGEQYF. Written as DNA, the CDR3 is TGTGCCAGCAGTGACTCGGACAGGGGCGAGCAGTACTTC.

This clone has just a few counts. The gene calls are TRBV6-1 and TRBJ2-1; 10 bases fit TRBD2. This CDR3 spans 16 amino acids. CDR1 is MNHNS and CDR2 is SASEGT in the germline V gene. J was trimmed by 4 bases and V by 2 bases; bases with no gene match: 5. The CDR3 sequence: CASSEIGTSVYNEQFF. The CDR3 DNA reads as TGTGCCAGCAGTGAAATCGGGACTAGCGTTTACAATGAGCAGTTCTTC.

This chain uses TRBV9 with TRBJ2-3, with D possibly TRBD2 on 5 matching bases. The CDR3 extends over 17 amino acids. Germline values: CDR1 SGDLS, CDR2 YYNGEE. V was shortened by 3 bases and J by 1 base, with 18 bases between the two germline ends. CDR3 sequence: CASSAQPDSIGTDTQYF. CDR3 coding DNA: TGTGCCAGCAGCGCCCAACCGGACTCGATAGGCACAGATACGCAGTATTTT.

This clone is a singleton in its sample. This chain connects TRBV5-4 to TRBJ1-4; 9 positions match TRBD1. Germline values: CDR1 SGHNT, CDR2 YYREEE (reference sequence). Losses at the gene ends were 4 bases for V and 7 bases for J; bases not matched to a gene: 8. The CDR3 runs to 15 residues. The chain's CDR3 is CASSTPGQGGEKLFF. Here the CDR3 DNA reads TGTGCCAGCAGCACCCCGGGACAGGGTGGTGAAAAACTGTTTTTT.

This clone has more than one count but fewer than ten. The chain is built from TRBV7-2 and TRBJ2-1, with D perhaps matching TRBD1 (5 bases). V dropped 6 bases and J dropped 4 bases, with 7 bases sitting between them. The CDR3 runs 12 residues. The V gene's germline CDR1 is SGHTA and CDR2 FQGNSA. CDR3 DNA: TGTGCCAGCAGGAGACAGTACAATGAGCAGTTCTTC. This translates into CASRRQYNEQFF.

The chain joins TRBV9 to TRBJ1-1, with TRBD1 matching over 8 bases. The CDR3 totals 13 residues. The V gene end was trimmed by 3 bases and the J gene end by 8 bases; junction bases not matched to a gene: 6. CDR1 and CDR2 (germline): SGDLS, YYNGEE. The CDR3 DNA sequence: TGTGCCAGCAGCGGACAGGGGAGCCGCGAAGCTTTCTTT. Residues: CASSGQGSREAFF.

The V and J genes are TRBV5-1 and TRBJ2-3; 12 bases align to TRBD2. The CDR3 runs 16 residues. The germline V gene has CDR1 SGHRS and CDR2 YFSETQ. After removal of 4 bases from V and 4 bases from J, the junction contained 7 bases not matched to a gene. The chain's CDR3 is CASSVTLAGGADTQYF. In DNA, the CDR3 is TGCGCCAGCAGCGTCACACTAGCGGGAGGCGCAGATACGCAGTATTTT.

This sequence joins TRBV13 and TRBJ1-2; 9 bases are a match to TRBD1. The CDR3 covers 15 residues. Per germline, CDR1 PRHDT and CDR2 FYEKMQ (reference sequence). Germline trimming cut 3 bases from V and 5 bases from J; bases unmatched to any gene: 7. The CDR3 protein is CASSLRQGGRYGYTF. CDR3 nucleotides: TGTGCCAGCAGCTTGAGACAGGGGGGGAGGTATGGCTACACCTTC.

V gene TRBV5-1 combines with J gene TRBJ2-3; 10 bases are shared with TRBD2. Germline assignment: CDR1 SGHRS and CDR2 YFSETQ. CDR3 size: 16 residues. The trim removed 0 bases at V and 4 bases at J, leaving 5 bases unmatched. CDR3 sequence reads: CASSLVASGSPDTQYF. The DNA for the CDR3 is TGCGCCAGCAGCTTGGTAGCTAGCGGGAGCCCAGATACGCAGTATTTT.

The V gene is TRBV7-9, the J gene TRBJ1-1; D gene unclear. This CDR3 spans 14 amino acids. Looked up from germline, CDR1 is SEHNR and CDR2 is FQNEAQ (reference sequence). V was clipped by 1 base and J by 6 bases, with 12 bases between them. The CDR3 loop is CASSLVVDGAEAFF. CDR3 sequence (DNA): TGTGCCAGCAGCTTAGTGGTAGACGGGGCTGAAGCTTTCTTT.

This clone has a count of ten or more. The chain combines TRBV4-1 with TRBJ1-4, with D unclear. Between the trimmed V and J ends, which lost 1 base and 8 bases, there was a span of 11 bases. This CDR3 contains 14 residues. Looked up from germline, CDR1 is MGHRA and CDR2 is YSYEKL. CDR3 sequence: CASSQVALKEKLFF. The DNA of the CDR3 is TGCGCCAGCAGCCAAGTGGCATTGAAGGAAAAACTGTTTTTT.

V and J are TRBV5-1 and TRBJ2-7; possible D gene TRBD1, 6 bases. The CDR3 consists of 14 residues. Germline lookup yields CDR1 SGHRS and CDR2 YFSETQ. Trimming cost V 0 bases and J 5 bases, with 12 bases left between them. Written as DNA, the CDR3 is TGCGCCAGCAGCTTGGATCCCTCAGGGGACGAGCAGTACTTC. It encodes CASSLDPSGDEQYF.

The rearrangement links TRBV11-3 to TRBJ2-3; D unresolved. V dropped 1 base and J dropped 3 bases, with 5 bases sitting between them. The CDR3 is 13 residues long. Germline V gene lookup returns CDR1 SGHNT and CDR2 YENEEA. The DNA of the CDR3 is TGTGCCAGCAGCTTAGGCGGAACAGATACGCAGTATTTT. This translates into CASSLGGTDTQYF.

This chain joins TRBV30 and TRBJ1-5; 9 bases agree with TRBD1. The CDR3 covers 15 residues. CDR1 and CDR2 (germline): GTSNPN, SVGIG (reference sequence). The V gene end was trimmed by 4 bases and the J gene end by 6 bases; junction bases not matched to a gene: 10. CDR3: CAWTDGTGGTQPQHF. CDR3 bases: TGTGCCTGGACCGACGGAACAGGGGGCACTCAGCCCCAGCATTTT.

The V gene is TRBV4-2, the J gene TRBJ1-2, with 10 bases lining up with TRBD1. The CDR3 is made up of 13 amino acids. Germline lookup yields CDR1 LGHNA and CDR2 YNFKEQ. With V trimmed by 4 bases and J by 6 bases, 2 bases remained unmatched. The CDR3 DNA is TGTGCCAGCAGCCCTGGACAGGGGGATGGCTACACCTTC. This sequence encodes CASSPGQGDGYTF.